The 27 T cell receptor beta chains in this list originate from one sample, sequenced in a study of cytomegalovirus exposure and HLA in healthy donors. It was with 60 Vbeta and 13 Jbeta primers that the PCR ran. Produced via immunoSEQ multiplex PCR; TCRdb's table is partial and in-frame only. In the table there are 100,000 to 150,000 clones, approximately 80% of which are singletons. Sequenced: PBMCs. These receptors all come from a man aged 30 to 45 in good health and CMV-seropositive.

V gene TRBV5-1 combines with J gene TRBJ1-6; perhaps TRBD1 as D (5 bases). The CDR3 contains 15 residues. Germline V gene lookup returns CDR1 SGHRS and CDR2 YFSETQ. V lost 0 bases and J 10 bases, leaving 14 bases between the germline ends. The CDR3 protein is CASSLAGGGRSPLHF. CDR3 DNA: TGCGCCAGCAGCTTGGCCGGGGGAGGGCGATCACCCCTCCACTTT.

This rearrangement joins TRBV9 to TRBJ2-5, with TRBD1 matching 8 bases. With 3 bases clipped from V and 4 bases from J, the junction kept 2 bases outside the gene matches. The CDR3 extends over 13 amino acids. Germline lookup yields CDR1 SGDLS and CDR2 YYNGEE. CDR3 bases: TGTGCCAGCAGCGGACAGGGGAGAGAGACCCAGTACTTC. Its translation: CASSGQGRETQYF.

V gene TRBV5-1 combines with J gene TRBJ2-5; TRBD2 might be the D (7 bases). The V end lost 0 bases, the J end lost 5 bases, and 17 bases lay between the germline ends. The length of the CDR3 is 16 residues. The germline V gene has CDR1 SGHRS and CDR2 YFSETQ. The CDR3 DNA reads TGCGCCAGCAGCTTGGTAGGGGGGGGACACCTGGAGACCCAGTACTTC. Residues: CASSLVGGGHLETQYF.

The rearrangement uses TRBV4-1 and TRBJ2-7; possible D gene TRBD1, 5 bases. The CDR3 is 14 residues long. CDR1 is MGHRA and CDR2 is YSYEKL in the germline V gene. Trimming left V 3 bases short and J 3 bases short, with 12 bases between. CDR3 sequence (DNA): TGCGCCAGCAGCCATATCGGCAGGGACTACGAGCAGTACTTC. It codes for CASSHIGRDYEQYF.

A few counts support this clone. The chain has TRBV10-1 and TRBJ2-5; D gene uncertain. The end of the DNA fits TRBJ2-7 better, so the J call may be wrong. The germline V gene encodes CDR1 WNHNN and CDR2 SYGVQD (reference sequence). The CDR3 covers 12 residues. CDR3 loop: CASSPNSYEQYF. Here the CDR3 DNA reads TGCGCCAGCAGTCCTAACTCCTACGAGCAGTACTTC.

V gene TRBV4-2 combines with J gene TRBJ1-2; 7 bases align to TRBD1. The length of the CDR3 is 15 residues. Unmatched junction bases numbered 3, after V lost 0 bases and J lost 2 bases. CDR1 is LGHNA, CDR2 YNFKEQ, per germline. The CDR3 DNA reads as TGTGCCAGCAGCCAAGATCAGGGGGGCAACTATGGCTACACCTTC. It specifies CASSQDQGGNYGYTF.

The rearrangement links TRBV5-6 to TRBJ1-6; TRBD1 might be the D (6 bases). The CDR3 spans 16 residues. CDR1 is SGHDT and CDR2 is YYEEEE in the germline V gene. V was cut by 4 bases and J by 4 bases, with 15 bases left in between. CDR3 DNA: TGTGCCAGCAGCCTACAGGGAATGGCATATAATTCACCCCTCCACTTT. Translation: CASSLQGMAYNSPLHF.

This clone has a handful of counts. Other DNA sequences of this sample code for an identical CDR3. The rearrangement uses TRBV11-3 and TRBJ2-1; 9 nucleotides align to TRBD1. Germline V gene lookup returns CDR1 SGHNT and CDR2 YENEEA. With 0 bases clipped from V and 7 bases from J, the junction kept 4 bases outside the gene matches. This CDR3 has 15 residues. The CDR3 DNA sequence: TGTGCCAGCAGCTTAGAGGGACAGGGTGGGAATGAGCAGTTCTTC. Protein sequence: CASSLEGQGGNEQFF.

This chain connects TRBV27 to TRBJ2-3; TRBD1 aligns across 10 bases. The trim removed 6 bases at V and 6 bases at J, leaving 9 bases unmatched. CDR1 is MNHEY and CDR2 is SMNVEV in the germline V gene (reference sequence). There are 15 residues in the CDR3. The CDR3 DNA follows: TGTGCCAGCAGCCCTAGACAGGGGGCGGCGGATACGCAGTATTTT. As protein: CASSPRQGAADTQYF.

The chain has TRBV2 and TRBJ1-1, with a tentative D call TRBD1 (6 bases). CDR1 SNHLY and CDR2 FYNNEI come from the germline V gene. V lost 7 bases, J lost 2 bases, and 23 bases lay in between. The CDR3 has 17 residues. CDR3 amino acids: CASIRTVLVRENTEAFF. DNA for the CDR3: TGTGCCAGCATTCGGACAGTTCTAGTCCGGGAAAACACTGAAGCTTTCTTT.

J is TRBJ2-3 and V is TRBV5-4; 9 nucleotides match TRBD2. CDR3 length: 15 residues. Trimming cost V 0 bases and J 4 bases; bases outside gene matches: 3. Germline V gene sequence: CDR1 SGHNT, CDR2 YYREEE (reference sequence). The CDR3 is CASSLDGLASDTQYF. The CDR3 DNA sequence: TGTGCCAGCAGCTTGGACGGACTAGCGTCAGATACGCAGTATTTT.

This clone was detected only once. The V and J genes are TRBV18 and TRBJ2-5, with TRBD1 matching 9 bases. Germline lookup yields CDR1 KGHSH and CDR2 LQKENI. This CDR3 has 15 amino acids. Unmatched junction bases numbered 7, after V lost 3 bases and J lost 5 bases. CDR3 nucleotide sequence: TGTGCCAGCTCACCCGATCACAGGGGGCAGGAGACCCAGTACTTC. Protein: CASSPDHRGQETQYF.

V gene TRBV5-4 combines with J gene TRBJ1-2; 8 bases match TRBD1. Germline V lookup: CDR1 SGHNT, CDR2 YYREEE (reference sequence). V lost 1 base to trimming and J lost 9 bases; unmatched junction nucleotides: 17. This CDR3 contains 17 residues. The CDR3 bases are TGTGCCAGCAGCTTGCGGACAGGGACCTTAGAATACCCAAGCTACACCTTC. It is translated as CASSLRTGTLEYPSYTF.

The gene calls are TRBV7-9 and TRBJ1-6, with 8 bases aligning to TRBD1. From germline, CDR1 is SEHNR and CDR2 FQNEAQ (reference sequence). V gave up 5 bases and J gave up 7 bases; unmatched junction bases: 10. CDR3 length: 16 residues. DNA for the CDR3: TGTGCCAGCAGCGAATCGGACAGGGTAACAAATTCACCCCTCCACTTT. Translating it yields CASSESDRVTNSPLHF.

The gene calls are TRBV4-1 and TRBJ2-5; 10 bases align to TRBD2. This CDR3 contains 16 residues. The V segment lost 4 bases and the J segment 3 bases; nucleotides outside the gene matches: 8. Germline CDR1 and CDR2: MGHRA and YSYEKL. In nucleotides, the CDR3 is TGCGCCAGCAGCCCTATTAGCGGGGGGCCAGAAGAGACCCAGTACTTC. It encodes CASSPISGGPEETQYF.

CDR3 nucleotide sequence: TGTGCCAGCAGCCTAGGGGAGACTAGCGGGATGGATTACTACAATGAGCAGTTCTTC. Its translation is CASSLGETSGMDYYNEQFF. The V and J genes are TRBV5-8 and TRBJ2-1; 11 nucleotides line up with TRBD2. J was trimmed by 3 bases and V by 4 bases; bases with no gene match: 15. This CDR3 contains 19 residues. Germline CDR1 reads SGHTS; CDR2 reads YDEGEE.

The gene calls are TRBV9 and TRBJ1-3; 8 bases map to TRBD1. This CDR3 has 16 residues. Germline assignment: CDR1 SGDLS and CDR2 YYNGEE. V lost 3 bases, J lost 1 base, and 6 bases stayed unmatched. CDR3 sequence: CASSATDRASGNTIYF. CDR3 nucleotide sequence: TGTGCCAGCAGCGCAACGGACAGGGCGTCTGGAAACACCATATATTTT.

The J gene is TRBJ2-1, the V gene TRBV18; no definite D call. The CDR3 extends over 16 amino acids. Germline V gives CDR1 KGHSH, CDR2 LQKENI. V lost 2 bases and J 0 bases, leaving 11 bases between the germline ends. CDR3 DNA sequence: TGTGCCAGCTCACCATATCAGGTCAGCTCCTACAATGAGCAGTTCTTC. Protein sequence: CASSPYQVSSYNEQFF. The full variable domain, completed using reference TRBV18 and TRBJ2-1, is NAGVMQNPRHLVRRRGQEARLRCSPMKGHSHVYWYRQLPEEGLKFMVYLQKENIIDESGMPKERFSAEFPKEGPSILRIQQVVRGDSAAYFCASSPYQVSSYNEQFFGPGTRLTVL.

The chain uses TRBV19 and TRBJ2-1, with 11 bases fitting TRBD1. The germline V gene encodes CDR1 LNHDA and CDR2 SQIVND (reference sequence). The CDR3 is made up of 14 amino acids. Trimming took 5 bases from V and 8 from J; bases not matched to a gene: 5. The CDR3 region is CASSLGTGGHEQFF. Here the CDR3 DNA reads TGTGCCAGTAGTCTCGGGACAGGGGGGCATGAGCAGTTCTTC.

This clone was seen just once. The genes are TRBV5-1 and TRBJ1-1; possibly TRBD1 for D (5 bases). V shed 0 bases and J shed 1 base, with 7 bases lying between them. This CDR3 comprises 14 residues. From germline, CDR1 is SGHRS and CDR2 YFSETQ. In DNA form, the CDR3 reads TGCGCCAGCAGCTTGGATGGGGCGAACACTGAAGCTTTCTTT. This encodes CASSLDGANTEAFF.

Written as DNA, the CDR3 is TGTGCCAGCAGCTTAGGAGTTTGGCGGGGAGTTGCCGGCACAGATACGCAGTATTTT. As protein: CASSLGVWRGVAGTDTQYF. The V gene is TRBV5-6, the J gene TRBJ2-3; weak D call: TRBD2 (6 bases). Germline CDR1 SGHDT, CDR2 YYEEEE. Trimming stripped 2 bases from V and 1 base from J, with 23 bases between. The CDR3 has 19 residues.

This clone was recorded a few times. This chain connects TRBV7-3 to TRBJ2-5; unclear D gene. With 0 bases removed from V and 3 bases from J, the gap between germline ends came to 11 bases. Germline CDR1 reads SGHTA; CDR2 reads FQGTGA. There are 15 residues in the CDR3. CDR3 bases: TGTGCCAGCAGCTTAACGGGCCTCCGAGAAGAGACCCAGTACTTC. It yields the protein CASSLTGLREETQYF.

This clone was detected once. J is TRBJ1-2 and V is TRBV9; a possible D gene is TRBD1 (6 bases). This CDR3 spans 12 amino acids. CDR1 and CDR2 (germline): SGDLS, YYNGEE. V was trimmed by 4 bases and J by 8 bases, leaving 12 bases between them. The DNA of the CDR3 is TGTGCCAGCAGCCTGGGACACGGCGGCTACACCTTC. Encoded protein: CASSLGHGGYTF.

The chain is built from TRBV5-6 and TRBJ2-7; the D gene is possibly TRBD1 (6 bases). The germline V and J ends were trimmed by 3 bases and 0 bases, with 7 bases remaining between them. Germline CDR1 and CDR2: SGHDT and YYEEEE. The CDR3 contains 13 residues. The CDR3 spells CASSWGLSYEQYF. The CDR3 DNA follows: TGTGCCAGCAGCTGGGGGCTCTCCTACGAGCAGTACTTC.

V is TRBV6-1 and J is TRBJ2-3; 7 bases align to TRBD2. Germline-derived CDR1 and CDR2 are MNHNS and SASEGT. The V segment lost 10 bases and the J segment 0 bases; nucleotides outside the gene matches: 10. The CDR3 has 15 amino acids. The chain's CDR3 is CANRGEYSSTDTQYF. In DNA form, the CDR3 reads TGTGCCAACCGGGGGGAGTATTCTAGCACAGATACGCAGTATTTT.

The genes are TRBV4-1 and TRBJ2-7, with D perhaps TRBD1 (5 bases). This CDR3 is 15 amino acids long. Trimming left V 0 bases short and J 2 bases short, with 11 bases between. Germline CDR1 MGHRA, CDR2 YSYEKL. Written as DNA, the CDR3 is TGCGCCAGCAGCCAAGATCAGGGCCCGACCTACGAGCAGTACTTC. Protein: CASSQDQGPTYEQYF.

V gene TRBV9 combines with J gene TRBJ2-3, with TRBD2 matching over 9 bases. Germline V gene sequence: CDR1 SGDLS, CDR2 YYNGEE. Germline trimming cut 4 bases from V and 3 bases from J; bases unmatched to any gene: 9. This CDR3 contains 16 residues. CDR3 sequence reads: CASSPHSGGSTDTQYF. The DNA for the CDR3 is TGTGCCAGCAGCCCCCATAGCGGGGGATCTACAGATACGCAGTATTTT.